What follows are 17 T cell receptor beta chains derived from one specimen sequenced in a study of T cell changes during pregnancy in multiple sclerosis (dated by TCRdb to 2018 to 2020). Receptor amplification or capture employed the immunoSEQ multiplex PCR assay. TCRdb took over this immuneACCESS table, retaining in-frame rearrangements with V and J assigned. Such tables are incomplete; in checked studies, under half of the missing clones stem from an unresolved V gene, and the remainder is unexplained. For this sample there are about 100,000 clones; 91% appear just once. About 2.9% of the sample is taken by the ten largest. The sequenced sample was peripheral blood, obtained in the second trimester of pregnancy. The receptors were sampled from a female donor with multiple sclerosis, enrolled in a pregnancy study.

The gene calls are TRBV28 and TRBJ2-3; TRBD1 agrees at 7 bases. V lost 6 bases and J lost 2; bases outside the gene matches: 5. CDR1 and CDR2 (germline): MDHEN, SYDVKM. This CDR3 contains 14 residues. The DNA of the CDR3 is TGTGCCAGCAGCTCTACAGGGGTCACAGATACGCAGTATTTT. This sequence encodes CASSSTGVTDTQYF.

This chain uses TRBV7-2 with TRBJ2-7, with 11 nucleotides matching TRBD1. The CDR3 runs 15 residues. J gave up 6 bases and V 3 bases, and 7 bases lay outside the gene matches. Germline CDR1 is SGHTA and CDR2 is FQGNSA. CDR3 sequence reads: CASSFTGTGGTEQYF. The CDR3 DNA reads as TGTGCCAGCAGCTTTACCGGGACAGGGGGTACCGAGCAGTACTTC.

CDR3 nucleotide sequence: TGTGCCAGCAGACAGGGTAGGAGTGGCTACACCTTC. This sequence encodes CASRQGRSGYTF. The chain couples TRBV6-1 to TRBJ1-2; D might be TRBD1 (6 bases). Germline loops: CDR1 MNHNS, CDR2 SASEGT. V was trimmed by 6 bases and J by 7 bases, leaving 12 bases between them. This CDR3 comprises 12 residues.

The chain combines TRBV10-3 with TRBJ2-1; D gene uncertain. This CDR3 is built from 14 residues. V lost 4 bases and J lost 0, with 7 bases in between. The germline gives CDR1 ENHRY, CDR2 SYGVKD. The CDR3 nucleotides read TGTGCCATCAGTGTCCTAGGCTCCTACAATGAGCAGTTCTTC. This encodes CAISVLGSYNEQFF.

The V and J genes are TRBV29-1 and TRBJ1-1, with D perhaps matching TRBD1 (6 bases). The germline V gene has CDR1 SQVTM and CDR2 ANQGSEA. The V end lost 6 bases, the J end lost 1 base, and 12 bases lay between the germline ends. The CDR3 totals 13 residues. CDR3 amino acids: CSVSGVSNTEAFF. The CDR3 bases are TGCAGCGTCTCAGGGGTGTCGAACACTGAAGCTTTCTTT.

This rearrangement joins TRBV6-5 to TRBJ1-5; 8 bases line up with TRBD1. V dropped 6 bases and J dropped 1; count of bases not matched to a gene: 5. CDR3 length: 15 residues. Germline V gene lookup returns CDR1 MNHEY and CDR2 SVGAGI. The CDR3 sequence is CASSRTGQSNQPQHF. The CDR3 DNA follows: TGTGCCAGCAGCCGGACAGGGCAAAGCAATCAGCCCCAGCATTTT.

This rearrangement joins TRBV6-1 to TRBJ1-4, with 7 bases identical to TRBD1. Germline V lookup: CDR1 MNHNS, CDR2 SASEGT. The CDR3 extends over 15 amino acids. V lost 7 bases, J lost 4 bases, and 9 bases stayed unmatched. CDR3 loop: CASKALTGRNEKLFF. In nucleotides, the CDR3 is TGTGCCAGCAAAGCTTTGACAGGGCGTAATGAAAAACTGTTTTTT.

The chain carries TRBV7-2 and TRBJ2-1; 16 bases are shared with TRBD2. V gave up 2 bases and J gave up 7 bases; unmatched junction bases: 2. This CDR3 is built from 16 residues. Germline V gene sequence: CDR1 SGHTA, CDR2 FQGNSA. DNA for the CDR3: TGTGCCAGCAGCTTATCGGGACTAGCGGGAGGGAATGAGCAGTTCTTC. Its translation is CASSLSGLAGGNEQFF. The full variable domain, rest sourced from reference TRBV7-2 and TRBJ2-1, is GAGVSQSPSNKVTEKGKDVELRCDPISGHTALYWYRQSLGQGLEFLIYFQGNSAPDKSGLPSDRFSAERTGGSVSTLTIQRTQQEDSAVYLCASSLSGLAGGNEQFFGPGTRLTVL.

The rearrangement uses TRBV27 and TRBJ2-3; TRBD2 agrees at 10 bases. Germline V gene data show CDR1 as MNHEY and CDR2 as SMNVEV (reference sequence). The V segment lost 10 bases and the J segment 2 bases; nucleotides outside the gene matches: 6. CDR3 size: 14 residues. The CDR3 DNA follows: TGTGCCACCCCAGCGGGAGGGCCCACAGATACGCAGTATTTT. Its protein product is CATPAGGPTDTQYF.

This clone came up once. The chain has TRBV6-6 and TRBJ2-2, with TRBD2 as a possible D gene (6 bases). From germline, CDR1 is MNHNY and CDR2 SVGAGI (reference sequence). The CDR3 loop spans 14 amino acids. The V end was cut by 8 bases, the J end by 5 bases, with 15 bases between. CDR3 amino acids: CASREGLKTGELFF. CDR3 sequence (DNA): TGTGCCAGCCGAGAGGGACTGAAAACCGGGGAGCTGTTTTTT.

The V call is TRBV15, the J call TRBJ1-4, with D perhaps matching TRBD1 (5 bases). Germline V CDR1 and CDR2: LNHNV, YYDKDF (reference sequence). The CDR3 is made up of 17 amino acids. V lost 0 bases, J lost 8 bases, and 19 bases lay in between. CDR3 residues: CATSRDVAAGLREKLFF. In DNA, the CDR3 is TGTGCCACCAGCAGAGATGTGGCGGCAGGGCTTAGGGAAAAACTGTTTTTT.

The rearrangement joins TRBV6-5 to TRBJ2-3; 8 bases are a match to TRBD1. Germline V gene sequence: CDR1 MNHEY, CDR2 SVGAGI. Losses at the gene ends were 2 bases for V and 1 base for J; bases not matched to a gene: 2. The CDR3 extends over 15 amino acids. The CDR3 sequence is CASSYQGARTDTQYF. DNA of the CDR3: TGTGCCAGCAGTTACCAGGGGGCTCGCACAGATACGCAGTATTTT.

This clone occurred once. The chain couples TRBV6-4 to TRBJ1-1; TRBD1 agrees at 8 bases. Germline CDR1 MRHNA, CDR2 SNTAGT. This CDR3 spans 13 amino acids. J gave up 3 bases and V 6 bases, and 3 bases lay outside the gene matches. CDR3 sequence (DNA): TGTGCCAGCAGACAGGGGGTTGACACTGAAGCTTTCTTT. Translation gives CASRQGVDTEAFF.

The rearrangement uses TRBV18 and TRBJ2-7; 7 bases map to TRBD2. The junction had 7 bases not matched to a gene; V was cut back by 6 bases and J by 2 bases. CDR1 and CDR2 from the germline V gene are KGHSH and LQKENI. The CDR3 is 14 amino acids. The CDR3 sequence: CASSPGRRAYEQYF. CDR3 DNA: TGTGCCAGCTCGCCCGGGAGGCGGGCCTACGAGCAGTACTTC.

The V call is TRBV5-3, the J call TRBJ2-1, with 9 bases identical to TRBD2. TRBV5-3 falls under the ORF class, with uncertain function. J gave up 8 bases and V 5 bases, and 5 bases lay outside the gene matches. The CDR3 covers 13 residues. The CDR3 DNA reads TGTGCCAGAAGGGGCGGGAGGGGAGATGAGCAGTTCTTC. It is translated as CARRGGRGDEQFF.

The V gene is TRBV4-2, the J gene TRBJ1-4, with D unclear. The germline V and J ends were trimmed by 0 bases and 6 bases, with 5 bases remaining between them. This CDR3 region has 13 residues. Germline lookup yields CDR1 LGHNA and CDR2 YNFKEQ. The CDR3 loop is CASSQDLHEKLFF. For the CDR3, the DNA is TGTGCCAGCAGCCAAGATCTTCATGAAAAACTGTTTTTT.

The chain carries TRBV6-8 and TRBJ2-7; TRBD2 aligns across 9 bases. V shed 9 bases and J 11 bases; nucleotides not matched to a gene: 17. The CDR3 length is 14 residues. Germline V CDR1 and CDR2: MNHGY, SAAAGT. CDR3 DNA sequence: TGTGCCAGGGATTGGTTTAGCGGGAGAAGGAATAAGTACTTC. It yields the protein CARDWFSGRRNKYF.